This entry is about one TCR beta chain. Per germline, CDR1 SGHNT and CDR2 YYREEE (reference sequence). Trimming shortened V by 4 bases and J by 0 bases, and 12 bases separated the two germline ends. CDR3 length: 15 residues. In the authors' methods: Reference gene primer amplification in the assay estimated nucleated cell counts. The repertoire was sequenced with immunoSEQ multiplex PCR; TCRdb's copy has only in-frame clones and lacks some. V, J and clone size derive from that table, while D and trimming were established from the DNA sequence. The sample shows a few hundred thousand clones, around nine tenths of them seen only once. The sample belongs to a study of blood T cell repertoires in COVID-19. Study details: Donors in the United States, Italy and Spain gave samples during acute or convalescent COVID-19. The cDNA or gDNA used as material had been derived from T cells, B-cell-depleted T cells, or PBMCs.

This sequence joins TRBV5-4 and TRBJ2-3, with D tentatively TRBD2 (5 bases). Sequencing was done on a sample of peripheral blood. The TCR sequence derives from a woman in her forties who had recovered from COVID-19. The CDR3 DNA follows: TGTGCCAGCAGCCGGGTGGAGCGGAGCACAGATACGCAGTATTTT. The encoded protein is CASSRVERSTDTQYF.